This T cell receptor beta chain was recorded in a study of T cell responses to AZD1222 COVID-19 vaccine. Whole-study findings and limits: Of the AZD1222 recipients, only five to seven were seropositive at baseline. Donors were mostly white British, more females; clonal diversity possibly underestimated.

Produced via immunoSEQ multiplex PCR; TCRdb's table is partial and in-frame only. Of more than 100,000 clones listed, 75% to 95% are singletons. Concerning this clone itself: As yet, its antigen is unknown.

Pooled in the analysis were second doses at about 4 or about 12 weeks. The sequences come from peripheral blood, collected 28 days after the second AZD1222 dose. The TCR was taken from an adult who received the AZD1222 COVID-19 vaccine.

The CDR3 DNA reads as TGTGCCAGCAGCCCGATCGGACAATACAATGAGCAGTTCTTC. As protein: CASSPIGQYNEQFF. J is TRBJ2-1 and V is TRBV3-1 (or the pseudogene TRBV3-2); TRBD1 is a possible D gene (5 bases). The V gene lost 4 bases and the J gene lost 4 bases, with 11 bases spanning the gap. Germline CDR1 is LGHDT and CDR2 is YNNKEL (reference sequence). The CDR3 runs to 14 residues.